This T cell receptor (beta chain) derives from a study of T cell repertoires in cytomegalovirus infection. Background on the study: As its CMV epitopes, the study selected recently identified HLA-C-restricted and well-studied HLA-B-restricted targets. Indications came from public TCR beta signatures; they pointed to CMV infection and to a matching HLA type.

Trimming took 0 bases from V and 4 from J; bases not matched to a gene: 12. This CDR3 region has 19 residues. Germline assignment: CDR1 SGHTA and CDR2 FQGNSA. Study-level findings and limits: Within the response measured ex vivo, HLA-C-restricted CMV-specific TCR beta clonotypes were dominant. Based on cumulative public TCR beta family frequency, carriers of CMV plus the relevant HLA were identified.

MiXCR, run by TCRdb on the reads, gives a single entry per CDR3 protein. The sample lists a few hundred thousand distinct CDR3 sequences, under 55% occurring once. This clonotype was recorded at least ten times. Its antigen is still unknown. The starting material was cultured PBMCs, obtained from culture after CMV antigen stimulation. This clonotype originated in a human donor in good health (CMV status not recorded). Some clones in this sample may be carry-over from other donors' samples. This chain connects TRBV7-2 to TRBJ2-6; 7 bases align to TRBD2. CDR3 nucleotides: TGTGCCAGCAGCTTAGCGGTACTAGCGACTCTGAGGGGGGCCAACGTCCTGACTTTC. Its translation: CASSLAVLATLRGANVLTF.